The TCR beta chain described here comes from a study of T cell clonotyping in hematopoietic cell transplantation. Points from the study as a whole: After transplant, recipient diversity fell while pathologically expanded clonotypes grew through day 180. Without cell sorting, CD4 versus CD8 contributions remain unresolved. At the given depth, recipient repertoires were over 95% de novo clonotypes. Higher Inverse Simpson Index values in graft donor and pretransplant recipient predicted broader posttransplant TCR diversity.

Clones were read by immunoSEQ multiplex PCR, and TCRdb kept only the in-frame ones, dropping some. The sample lists about 41,000 clones; 95% were seen once. With respect to this clone: Antigen unknown.

The CDR3 sequence is 11 residues long. V was trimmed by 4 bases and J by 5 bases, leaving 4 bases between them. Germline V gives CDR1 SGHRS, CDR2 YFSETQ. This chain connects TRBV5-1 to TRBJ2-1; D uncertain. The sequenced material came from peripheral blood mononuclear cells. This receptor was obtained from a man aged 25 to 40 in good health. Some clones in this sample may be carry-over from other donors' samples. The CDR3 is CASSRDNEQFF. The CDR3 DNA is TGCGCCAGCAGCAGGGACAATGAGCAGTTCTTC.